This T cell receptor (beta chain) derives from a study of blood T cell repertoires in COVID-19. Study as a whole: COVID-19 samples, acute and convalescent, were from the United States, Italy and Spain. The cDNA or gDNA used as material had been derived from T cells, B-cell-depleted T cells, or PBMCs.

V lost 5 bases and J 8 bases, leaving 27 bases between the germline ends. The CDR3 has 17 amino acids. Germline assignment: CDR1 MGHRA and CDR2 YSYEKL. In the source study's methods: Reference gene primer amplification gave estimated nucleated cell counts. Clones were sequenced by immunoSEQ multiplex PCR, and TCRdb holds only the in-frame ones, with some missing. V and J calls and clone size are as listed in that table; D and trimming were resolved from the DNA. The repertoire holds fewer than 700,000 clones, with around nine tenths as singletons. Seattle cases were enrolled at active infection and followed longitudinally.

This sequence joins TRBV4-1 and TRBJ1-2; D is uncertain. Specimen: peripheral blood. This clonotype originated in a woman aged 45-60 years with COVID-19, enrolled during active disease. The CDR3 reads CASSTQVIYGSPVGYTF. CDR3 sequence (DNA): TGCGCCAGCAGCACCCAGGTTATCTATGGTTCCCCCGTCGGCTACACCTTC.